A single sample gave rise to the 30 T cell receptor beta chains below, sequenced in a study of T cells in Graves' hyperthyroidism and ophthalmopathy. TCR beta CDR3 regions were amplified from RNA transcripts. Carried out on the TCR CDR3, a first-round RT-PCR used the HTBI primer set. TCRdb independently ran MiXCR on the multiplex PCR reads; one entry per CDR3 protein. The table shows hundreds of thousands of distinct CDR3 sequences, with just under 20% occurring only once. The specimen was blood. These receptors all stem from a man aged 35-49 years with Graves' ophthalmopathy.

This clonotype was seen a few times. This rearrangement joins TRBV20-1 to TRBJ2-4, with D perhaps matching TRBD2 (6 bases). The V and J ends lost 7 bases and 0 bases respectively, with 19 bases between them. Germline V gene sequence: CDR1 DFQATT, CDR2 SNEGSKA (reference sequence). The CDR3 has 16 residues. The CDR3 region is CSVTKRADLAKNIQYF. Here the CDR3 DNA reads TGCAGTGTGACGAAGCGGGCGGACCTAGCCAAAAACATTCAGTACTTC.

The rearrangement uses TRBV19 and TRBJ1-1, with 7 bases aligning to TRBD1. The CDR3 runs to 13 residues. Germline CDR1 reads LNHDA; CDR2 reads SQIVND (reference sequence). Trimming at V came to 10 bases and at J to 3 bases, leaving 8 bases not matched to a gene. The CDR3 loop reads CATQTGRDTEAFF. The CDR3 DNA sequence: TGTGCCACTCAGACAGGGCGGGACACTGAAGCTTTCTTT.

Details on this clonotype: Because the CDR3 is missing its conserved closing phenylalanine or tryptophan, this is likely a read error. The CDR3 nucleotides read TGTGCCAGCAGTCAAGCGGGGGGGTACAATGAGCAGTTCTCC. Translating gives CASSQAGGYNEQFS. The chain carries TRBV7-3 and TRBJ2-1; TRBD2 aligns across 10 bases. Germline V lookup: CDR1 SGHTA, CDR2 FQGTGA. CDR3 length: 14 residues. After removal of 6 bases from V and 4 bases from J, the junction contained 3 bases not matched to a gene.

This rearrangement joins TRBV7-9 to TRBJ1-2; 7 nucleotides match TRBD1. This CDR3 is built from 15 residues. Germline CDR1 is SEHNR and CDR2 is FQNEAQ (reference sequence). The V gene end was trimmed by 4 bases and the J gene end by 5 bases; junction bases not matched to a gene: 10. CDR3 amino acids: CASSSLDRRPYGYTF. The DNA of the CDR3 is TGTGCCAGCAGCTCCTTGGACAGGCGCCCATATGGCTACACCTTC.

To note about this clonotype: With a much larger clone just one base away, this may be a read error. V and J are TRBV6-1 and TRBJ2-5; 7 bases agree with TRBD1. This CDR3 region has 14 residues. Germline trimming cut 4 bases from V and 7 bases from J; bases unmatched to any gene: 9. Germline loops: CDR1 MNHNS, CDR2 SASEGT. Written as DNA, the CDR3 is TGTGCCAGCAGTGCGATACAGGGGCCGGGGACCCAGTACTTC. This codes for CASSAIQGPGTQYF.

This clonotype was seen a handful of times. The gene calls are TRBV7-6 and TRBJ1-5; D is uncertain. CDR1 SGHVS and CDR2 FNYEAQ come from the germline V gene. The CDR3 is 13 residues long. Trimming shortened V by 1 base and J by 5 bases, and 6 bases separated the two germline ends. CDR3 in DNA: TGTGCCAGCAGCTTAGGAGAGGATCAGCCCCAGCATTTT. Amino acids: CASSLGEDQPQHF.

The genes are TRBV5-4 and TRBJ2-4; D not resolved. The CDR3 spans 13 residues. From germline, CDR1 is SGHNT and CDR2 YYREEE (reference sequence). Trimming pared 3 bases from V and 3 bases from J, leaving 7 bases between. The CDR3 protein is CASSSSLKNIQYF. In nucleotides, the CDR3 is TGTGCCAGCAGCTCCAGCCTCAAAAACATTCAGTACTTC. The whole variable domain, remainder taken from reference TRBV5-4 and TRBJ2-4, is ETGVTQSPTHLIKTRGQQVTLRCSSQSGHNTVSWYQQALGQGPQFIFQYYREEENGRGNFPPRFSGLQFPNYSSELNVNALELDDSALYLCASSSSLKNIQYFGAGTRLSVL.

Concerning this clonotype: This could be a read error, since a much larger clone is one nucleotide away. The chain joins TRBV29-1 to TRBJ2-5; D remains unclear. Germline V gives CDR1 SQVTM, CDR2 ANQGSEA. The CDR3 contains 11 residues. The CDR3 loop reads CSVDFTETQHF. CDR3 DNA: TGCAGCGTTGACTTTACCGAGACCCAGCACTTC.

The CDR3 sequence is CASRRDRGDIQYF. DNA of the CDR3: TGTGCCAGTAGAAGGGACAGGGGGGACATTCAGTACTTC. J is TRBJ2-4 and V is TRBV6-2 or TRBV6-3; TRBD1 matches at 11 bases. Germline values: CDR1 MNHEY, CDR2 SVGEGT. The CDR3 consists of 13 residues. V was pared by 9 bases and J by 8 bases, with 6 bases of the junction left unmatched.

In this sample, this clonotype turned up many times. This rearrangement joins TRBV12-3 or TRBV12-4 to TRBJ2-7; maybe TRBD2 (6 bases). The V end was cut by 5 bases, the J end by 2 bases, with 13 bases between. This CDR3 is built from 14 residues. The CDR3 sequence: CASSRRELTYEQYF. In DNA form, the CDR3 reads TGTGCCAGCAGTCGCCGGGAGCTAACCTACGAGCAGTACTTC.

This clonotype was found many times. This chain connects TRBV7-8 to TRBJ2-1; 7 bases align to TRBD2. This CDR3 comprises 14 residues. CDR1 is SGHVS, CDR2 FQNEAQ, per germline. V was pared by 5 bases and J by 5 bases, with 6 bases of the junction left unmatched. Here the CDR3 reads CASSPGLRNNEQFF. The CDR3 bases are TGTGCCAGCAGCCCGGGACTACGCAACAATGAGCAGTTCTTC.

V gene TRBV6-2 or TRBV6-3 combines with J gene TRBJ1-6; the match to TRBD1 covers 10 bases. CDR3 length: 14 residues. Germline CDR1 MNHEY, CDR2 SVGEGT. With V trimmed by 9 bases and J by 6 bases, 5 bases remained unmatched. For the CDR3, the DNA is TGTGCCAGTCGGGACAGGGGAGGTAATTCACCCCTCCACTTT. Its translation: CASRDRGGNSPLHF.

This clonotype appeared a single time. It may be a read error: a sequence one base away is much more abundant. J is TRBJ2-7 and V is TRBV20-1, with D uncertain. The CDR3 totals 15 residues. The V end was cut by 0 bases, the J end by 0 bases, with 12 bases between. Per the germline V gene, CDR1 is DFQATT and CDR2 is SNEGSKA (reference sequence). The CDR3 nucleotides read TGCAGTGCTAGAGATCGCGGAGAAGGCTCCTACGAGCAGTACTTC. Translation gives CSARDRGEGSYEQYF.

The sample holds many counts of this clonotype. This rearrangement joins TRBV12-3 or TRBV12-4 to TRBJ2-3; D possibly corresponds to TRBD1 (6 bases). The CDR3 consists of 14 residues. The V gene lost 6 bases and the J gene lost 1 base, with 11 bases spanning the gap. CDR3 in DNA: TGTGCCAGCAGATTGGACAGTCGCACAGATACGCAGTATTTT. Protein sequence: CASRLDSRTDTQYF.

This clonotype was seen more than once but under ten times. The chain is built from TRBV5-1 and TRBJ2-3, with D unresolved. Trimming left V 6 bases short and J 8 bases short, with 25 bases between. The CDR3 consists of 16 residues. Germline values: CDR1 SGHRS, CDR2 YFSETQ. CDR3 protein: CASTPGRVVGYGTQYF. CDR3 nucleotides: TGCGCCAGCACCCCCGGGCGAGTAGTGGGATATGGTACGCAGTATTTT.

The chain links TRBV4-1 to TRBJ2-2; no clear D. The germline gives CDR1 MGHRA, CDR2 YSYEKL. This CDR3 contains 15 residues. Between the trimmed V and J ends, which lost 4 bases and 3 bases, there was a span of 12 bases. The CDR3: CASSLTWPDTGELFF. The CDR3 nucleotides are TGCGCCAGCAGCCTTACCTGGCCGGACACCGGGGAGCTGTTTTTT.

This clonotype was detected a few times. The genes are TRBV5-6 and TRBJ1-1, with D uncertain. Germline V gives CDR1 SGHDT, CDR2 YYEEEE. The CDR3 contains 12 residues. With 4 bases removed from V and 7 bases from J, the gap between germline ends came to 11 bases. Here the CDR3 DNA reads TGTGCCAGCAGCAAGGACGGTTTTGAAGCTTTCTTT. Translated, it gives CASSKDGFEAFF. The full variable domain, completed using reference TRBV5-6 and TRBJ1-1, is DAGVTQSPTHLIKTRGQQVTLRCSPKSGHDTVSWYQQALGQGPQFIFQYYEEEERQRGNFPDRFSGHQFPNYSSELNVNALLLGDSALYLCASSKDGFEAFFGQGTRLTVV.

This clonotype was detected many times. The chain joins TRBV3-1 to TRBJ2-5; 7 nucleotides align to TRBD1. Germline CDR1 is LGHDT and CDR2 is YNNKEL (reference sequence). This CDR3 region has 16 residues. The trim removed 4 bases at V and 2 bases at J, leaving 10 bases unmatched. The CDR3 sequence: CASSLPGQPQQETQYF. In DNA form, the CDR3 reads TGTGCCAGCAGCCTACCGGGACAGCCACAACAAGAGACCCAGTACTTC.

The sample holds a few counts of this clonotype. The rearrangement links TRBV2 to TRBJ2-1; the match to TRBD2 covers 7 bases. Germline V gives CDR1 SNHLY, CDR2 FYNNEI. V lost 4 bases and J lost 3; bases outside the gene matches: 6. The CDR3 runs 15 residues. This CDR3 is CASSVAGVVYNEQFF. The CDR3, as DNA: TGTGCCAGCAGTGTGGCGGGAGTAGTCTACAATGAGCAGTTCTTC.

This clonotype was seen a handful of times. The J gene is TRBJ2-3, the V gene TRBV13, with 13 bases matching TRBD2. V gave up 5 bases and J gave up 6 bases; unmatched junction bases: 11. This CDR3 has 17 amino acids. The germline V gene has CDR1 PRHDT and CDR2 FYEKMQ (reference sequence). In DNA form, the CDR3 reads TGTGCCAGCAGCCGACTAGCGGGAGGTTCCGGGGGGGATACGCAGTATTTT. Protein sequence: CASSRLAGGSGGDTQYF.

This chain links TRBV12-3 or TRBV12-4 with TRBJ1-1; 7 nucleotides line up with TRBD1. The CDR3 runs to 19 residues. With V trimmed by 7 bases and J by 0 bases, 20 bases remained unmatched. CDR3 nucleotides: TGTGCCAGCACTCCCCCGGGGGGGTGGGGCAGGGGGATGAACACTGAAGCTTTCTTT. Translation gives CASTPPGGWGRGMNTEAFF.

This clonotype has at least ten counts. A junction boundary mismatches the germline segment, possibly from a read error. The chain has TRBV5-1 and TRBJ2-2, with D possibly matching TRBD1 (6 bases). Per germline, CDR1 SGHRS and CDR2 YFSETQ. This CDR3 contains 15 residues. This CDR3 reads CASSIHRAKTGELFF. The CDR3 DNA follows: TGCGCCAGCAGTATCCACAGGGCGAAAACCGGGGAGCTGTTTTTT.

The gene calls are TRBV3-1 and TRBJ2-7; D remains unclear. The ends were cut back, 3 bases at V and 2 bases at J, with 11 bases in the middle. CDR3 length: 14 amino acids. Per germline, CDR1 LGHDT and CDR2 YNNKEL (reference sequence). CDR3: CASSQGLHTYEQYF. DNA of the CDR3: TGTGCCAGCAGCCAGGGCCTCCACACCTACGAGCAGTACTTC.

The V gene is TRBV6-1, the J gene TRBJ1-4, with TRBD1 matching over 10 bases. From germline, CDR1 is MNHNS and CDR2 SASEGT. Losses at the gene ends were 5 bases for V and 8 bases for J; bases not matched to a gene: 11. The CDR3 has 16 amino acids. CDR3 sequence: CASSPLRDRGREKLFF. DNA for the CDR3: TGTGCCAGCAGTCCCCTCCGGGACAGGGGAAGAGAAAAACTGTTTTTT.

V and J are TRBV28 and TRBJ2-1; 12 nucleotides match TRBD2. The ends lost 4 bases at V and 5 bases at J; junction bases unmatched: 3. Germline loops: CDR1 MDHEN, CDR2 SYDVKM. The CDR3 consists of 15 residues. The CDR3 protein is CASSYGLAGNNEQFF. The CDR3 DNA sequence: TGTGCCAGCAGTTACGGACTAGCGGGAAACAATGAGCAGTTCTTC.

The chain is built from TRBV10-3 and TRBJ2-1; D call uncertain. V was cut by 2 bases and J by 0 bases, with 5 bases left in between. The CDR3 has 14 residues. Germline V gene data show CDR1 as ENHRY and CDR2 as SYGVKD. The DNA for the CDR3 is TGTGCCATCAGTGAGGGTGGCTCCTACAATGAGCAGTTCTTC. This encodes CAISEGGSYNEQFF.

With regard to this clonotype: The junction does not match germline at one end; this may be a read error. The chain links TRBV9 to TRBJ2-5; 7 bases map to TRBD2. The CDR3 loop spans 14 amino acids. Per the germline V gene, CDR1 is SGDLS and CDR2 is YYNGEE. DNA for the CDR3: TGTGCCAGCAGCGTACTCGGGAGGCAAGGGACCCAGTACTTC. Its protein product is CASSVLGRQGTQYF.

The V and J genes are TRBV20-1 and TRBJ2-4; a possible D gene is TRBD1 (5 bases). CDR1 DFQATT and CDR2 SNEGSKA come from the germline V gene (reference sequence). CDR3 length equals 15 residues. The ends were cut back, 4 bases at V and 0 bases at J, with 13 bases in the middle. CDR3 sequence: CSATRLGQAKNIQYF. DNA for the CDR3: TGCAGTGCTACCCGCTTGGGGCAAGCCAAAAACATTCAGTACTTC.

This clonotype was detected a few times. V is TRBV20-1 and J is TRBJ2-2, with unresolved D. Germline CDR1 reads DFQATT; CDR2 reads SNEGSKA (reference sequence). V lost 3 bases to trimming and J lost 3 bases, with 11 bases between them. The CDR3 totals 14 residues. The CDR3 here is CSASLGDHTGELFF. CDR3 bases: TGCAGTGCTAGCCTAGGAGACCACACCGGGGAGCTGTTTTTT.

The chain recombines TRBV20-1 with TRBJ1-5, with D perhaps TRBD1 (5 bases). Looked up from germline, CDR1 is DFQATT and CDR2 is SNEGSKA (reference sequence). V lost 0 bases and J lost 7, with 13 bases in between. This CDR3 spans 14 amino acids. CDR3 DNA sequence: TGCAGTGCTAGAGATGATGCGGGGACCCAGCCCCAGCATTTT. Translating gives CSARDDAGTQPQHF.